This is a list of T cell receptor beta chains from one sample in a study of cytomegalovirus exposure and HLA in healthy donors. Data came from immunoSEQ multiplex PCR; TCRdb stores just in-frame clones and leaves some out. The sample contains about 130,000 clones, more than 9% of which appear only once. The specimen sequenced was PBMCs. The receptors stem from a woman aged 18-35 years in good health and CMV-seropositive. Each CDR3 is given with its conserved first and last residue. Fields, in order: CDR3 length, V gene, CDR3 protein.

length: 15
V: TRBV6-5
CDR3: CASSYSPLADYEQYF

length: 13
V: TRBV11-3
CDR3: CASSLAGRREQFF

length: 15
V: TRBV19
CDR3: CASGQAGWGNTEAFF

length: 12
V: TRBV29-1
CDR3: CSVIGVRDTIYF

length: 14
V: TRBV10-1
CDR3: CASSESGGAGELFF

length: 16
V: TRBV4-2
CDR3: CASSQEGTGVTGELFF

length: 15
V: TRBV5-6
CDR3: CASRPGASSGNTIYF

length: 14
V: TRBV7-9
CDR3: CASSLSREESEQYF

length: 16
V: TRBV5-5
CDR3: CASSLMSQGSGQPQHF

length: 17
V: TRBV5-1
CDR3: CASSPRTGGSFQETQYF

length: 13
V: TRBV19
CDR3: CASSIPGNTEAFF

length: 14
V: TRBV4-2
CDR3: CASSQEGEGYGYTF

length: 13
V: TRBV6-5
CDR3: CASRSQLNQPQHF

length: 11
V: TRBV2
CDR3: CASSETDEQYF

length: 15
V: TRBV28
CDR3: CASSGGSAGDTEAFF

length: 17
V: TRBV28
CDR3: CASSLDLAGLSRLEQFF

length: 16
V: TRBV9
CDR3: CASSFRIGELGDEQFF

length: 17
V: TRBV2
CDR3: CASSTGQGSSGANVLTF

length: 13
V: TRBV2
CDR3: CASSVSTNYGYTF

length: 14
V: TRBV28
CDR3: CASSPSGHQETQYF

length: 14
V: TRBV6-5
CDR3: CASSAYIRAEAQYF

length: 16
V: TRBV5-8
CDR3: CASSLDRGRMKETQYF

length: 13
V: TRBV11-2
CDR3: CASSLFRNTEAFF

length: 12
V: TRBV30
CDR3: CAWSGQGLVAFF

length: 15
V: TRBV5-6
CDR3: CASSFGVNANTEAFF

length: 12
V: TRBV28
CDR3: CAHADSSYEQYF

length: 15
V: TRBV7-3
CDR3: CASRPRTSGAYEQYF